The 25 T cell receptor beta chains below come from one sample, sequenced in a study of post-analysis software for immune sequencing data. The antigens for these receptors are not known. Study-wide points: With TRBV5-6, TRBV5-1 and TRBV20-1 included, about five TRBV segments were more frequent in patients than in controls.

Built from TCR beta cDNA, the libraries had unique molecular identifiers in them. TCRdb recomputed calls from the PCR reads with MiXCR, one row per CDR3 protein. Among approximately 570,000 distinct CDR3 sequences listed, 44% were seen once. The sequencing input was blood. The receptors here all came from a girl between 5 and 17 years old with multiple sclerosis.

In this sample, this clonotype turned up once. This chain uses TRBV12-3 or TRBV12-4 with TRBJ1-6, with no clear D. This CDR3 is 14 amino acids long. V was cut by 0 bases and J by 7 bases, with 7 bases left in between. The CDR3: CASSLAPGNSPLHF. The CDR3 DNA reads as TGTGCCAGCAGTTTAGCCCCGGGCAATTCACCCCTCCACTTT.

This clonotype has more than one count but fewer than ten. A read error may produce the germline difference seen at one junction end. This chain joins TRBV9 and TRBJ1-5; D ambiguous. This CDR3 has 15 amino acids. CDR1 and CDR2 from the germline V gene are SGDLS and YYNGEE. CDR3 nucleotide sequence: TGCGCCAGCAGCGTGGGCGGACTCCGCAATCAGCCCCAGCATTTT. Its translation: CASSVGGLRNQPQHF.

The chain combines TRBV5-1 with TRBJ2-5; TRBD2 matches 9 bases. With 6 bases clipped from V and 2 bases from J, the junction kept 8 bases outside the gene matches. The CDR3 covers 15 residues. From germline, CDR1 is SGHRS and CDR2 YFSETQ. The CDR3 DNA follows: TGCGCCAGCAAAACTTTAGCGGGAGTACAAGAGACCCAGTACTTC. As protein: CASKTLAGVQETQYF.

The CDR3, as DNA: TGTGCCAGCAGCGTAGCTCCCGGGGGCAGGGGGCTGCAAGAGACCCAGTACTTC. This codes for CASSVAPGGRGLQETQYF. This chain links TRBV9 with TRBJ2-5; 8 nucleotides line up with TRBD1. The CDR3 totals 18 residues. With 0 bases clipped from V and 2 bases from J, the junction kept 12 bases outside the gene matches. CDR1 and CDR2 (germline): SGDLS, YYNGEE.

In this sample, this clonotype turned up a few times. The genes are TRBV7-8 and TRBJ2-4; D gene uncertain. Germline loops: CDR1 SGHVS, CDR2 FQNEAQ. This CDR3 has 17 residues. The ends were cut back, 2 bases at V and 1 base at J, with 15 bases in the middle. The CDR3 protein is CASSLSPSAEAKNIQYF. The CDR3 nucleotides are TGTGCCAGCAGCTTATCTCCAAGCGCTGAGGCCAAAAACATTCAGTACTTC.

This chain links TRBV12-3 or TRBV12-4 with TRBJ1-2, with TRBD1 matching over 8 bases. The CDR3 runs to 15 residues. J was trimmed by 4 bases and V by 3 bases; bases with no gene match: 7. CDR3 bases: TGTGCCAGCAGTTTCTCGGCGGGACAGGTCTATGGCTACACCTTC. Translated, it gives CASSFSAGQVYGYTF.

The chain couples TRBV10-3 to TRBJ1-1, with D maybe TRBD1 (5 bases). V was clipped by 7 bases and J by 3 bases, with 15 bases between them. Germline-derived CDR1 and CDR2 are ENHRY and SYGVKD. CDR3 length equals 14 residues. The CDR3 DNA reads TGTGCCATCACGGCGGGGGATGAGCACACTGAAGCTTTCTTT. This codes for CAITAGDEHTEAFF.

This clonotype was seen only a few times. The chain recombines TRBV12-3 or TRBV12-4 with TRBJ2-1; the D is unclear. Trimming took 3 bases from V and 11 from J, leaving 8 bases between them. The CDR3 extends over 11 amino acids. The CDR3 DNA sequence: TGTGCCAGCAGTTTGAGTCGGCAGCAGTTCTTC. Its translation: CASSLSRQQFF.

A word on this clonotype: A read error may produce the germline difference seen at one junction end. The rearrangement uses TRBV7-7 and TRBJ2-5, with 9 bases aligning to TRBD2. Germline-derived CDR1 and CDR2 are SSHAT and FNYEAQ (reference sequence). The CDR3 is 16 residues long. The CDR3 coding sequence is TGTGCTAGCAGCTTAGTCGGGCTAGCGGGGCAAGAGACCCAGTACTTC. It is translated as CASSLVGLAGQETQYF.

V and J are TRBV5-1 and TRBJ1-2, with 9 bases identical to TRBD1. Germline V gene data show CDR1 as SGHRS and CDR2 as YFSETQ. The CDR3 length is 15 residues. The V and J ends lost 0 bases and 8 bases, in that order; junction bases with no gene match: 8. CDR3: CASSLGWGQGIGYTF. The CDR3 nucleotides are TGCGCCAGCAGCTTGGGCTGGGGACAGGGTATCGGCTACACCTTC.

This chain connects TRBV4-3 to TRBJ2-1, with TRBD2 as a possible D gene (5 bases). Trimming took 0 bases from V and 5 from J, leaving 11 bases between them. The CDR3 contains 15 residues. CDR1 and CDR2 from the germline V gene are LGHNA and YSLEER. CDR3 in DNA: TGCGCCAGCAGCCAAGACGCACTAGGACACAATGAGCAGTTCTTC. The encoded protein is CASSQDALGHNEQFF.

This chain uses TRBV29-1 with TRBJ2-5; D may correspond to TRBD1 or TRBD2 (5 bases each). The J call may be in error: the DNA end matches TRBJ2-7 better. This CDR3 is 13 amino acids long. Looked up from germline, CDR1 is SQVTM and CDR2 is ANQGSEA. The DNA of the CDR3 is TGCAGCGTTGTTCCGGGACGGTCCTACGAGCAGTACTTC. This encodes CSVVPGRSYEQYF.

The chain has TRBV14 and TRBJ2-5; either TRBD1 or TRBD2 may fit D (5 bases each). Trimming removed 3 bases at V and 1 base at J, with 9 bases between. The CDR3 has 14 residues. Germline loops: CDR1 SGHDN, CDR2 FVKESK. CDR3 DNA sequence: TGTGCCAGCAGCCATGGGACGGTCCAAGAGACCCAGTACTTC. Residues: CASSHGTVQETQYF.

This chain joins TRBV5-1 and TRBJ2-1; no definite D call. V lost 7 bases, J lost 5 bases, and 16 bases lay in between. From germline, CDR1 is SGHRS and CDR2 YFSETQ. The CDR3 consists of 14 residues. The CDR3 nucleotides are TGCGCCAGCCGCTCGCAAGGGCAAGACAATGAGCAGTTCTTC. Translating it yields CASRSQGQDNEQFF.

The chain employs TRBV24-1 and TRBJ2-1; D is perhaps TRBD1 (6 bases). The germline V gene encodes CDR1 KGHDR and CDR2 SFDVKD. This CDR3 comprises 18 residues. V lost 3 bases and J lost 0, with 17 bases in between. The CDR3 here is CATSDQGQFSSSYNEQFF. CDR3 bases: TGTGCCACCAGTGATCAAGGACAGTTCTCAAGCTCCTACAATGAGCAGTTCTTC.

V gene TRBV5-1 combines with J gene TRBJ2-7; a weak D match, TRBD1 (5 bases). CDR3 length: 15 amino acids. The V end lost 1 base, the J end lost 1 base, and 12 bases lay between the germline ends. Germline V lookup: CDR1 SGHRS, CDR2 YFSETQ. The CDR3 here is CASSLPPGNSYEQYF. Here the CDR3 DNA reads TGCGCCAGCAGCTTGCCGCCAGGGAATTCCTACGAGCAGTACTTC. Looking up the rest from reference TRBV5-1 and TRBJ2-7 gives the full variable domain: KAGVTQTPRYLIKTRGQQVTLSCSPISGHRSVSWYQQTPGQGLQFLFEYFSETQRNKGNFPGRFSGRQFSNSRSEMNVSTLELGDSALYLCASSLPPGNSYEQYFGPGTRLTVT.

The chain combines TRBV5-5 with TRBJ2-5, with 11 bases matching TRBD2. There are 16 residues in the CDR3. Germline lookup yields CDR1 SGHKS and CDR2 YYEKEE (reference sequence). V dropped 0 bases and J dropped 7; count of bases not matched to a gene: 8. In nucleotides, the CDR3 is TGTGCCAGCAGCTTGGCCGGACTAGCGGGCTCACGGACCCAGTACTTC. Translation gives CASSLAGLAGSRTQYF.

The chain recombines TRBV10-3 with TRBJ2-5; TRBD1 aligns across 9 bases. CDR1 ENHRY and CDR2 SYGVKD come from the germline V gene. V lost 7 bases and J lost 4; bases outside the gene matches: 10. The CDR3 covers 15 residues. This chain's CDR3 is CAIKSQRQGGETQYF. The CDR3 nucleotides read TGTGCCATCAAGAGCCAGCGACAGGGGGGAGAGACCCAGTACTTC.

The V and J genes are TRBV7-9 and TRBJ1-2; tentatively, D is TRBD1 (6 bases). V was cut by 2 bases and J by 6 bases, with 16 bases left in between. Germline values: CDR1 SEHNR, CDR2 FQNEAQ (reference sequence). CDR3 length: 15 residues. Written as DNA, the CDR3 is TGTGCCAGCAGCTTAATCACAGGGACCCTCGATGGCTACACCTTC. This translates into CASSLITGTLDGYTF.

The V and J genes are TRBV5-1 and TRBJ2-6; D unclear. Germline V gives CDR1 SGHRS, CDR2 YFSETQ. Trimming shortened V by 0 bases and J by 2 bases, and 3 bases separated the two germline ends. The CDR3 spans 14 residues. DNA of the CDR3: TGCGCCAGCAGCTTGGTGGCTGGGGCCAACGTCCTGACTTTC. Amino acids: CASSLVAGANVLTF. Full variable domain (outside the CDR3, taken from reference TRBV5-1 and TRBJ2-6): KAGVTQTPRYLIKTRGQQVTLSCSPISGHRSVSWYQQTPGQGLQFLFEYFSETQRNKGNFPGRFSGRQFSNSRSEMNVSTLELGDSALYLCASSLVAGANVLTFGAGSRLTVL.

This chain links TRBV7-2 with TRBJ1-1; D is possibly TRBD1 (5 bases). Germline CDR1 is SGHTA and CDR2 is FQGNSA. This CDR3 spans 15 amino acids. V lost 0 bases and J 6 bases, leaving 14 bases between the germline ends. CDR3 protein: CASSLAGVGTSEAFF. The CDR3, as DNA: TGTGCCAGCAGCTTAGCGGGAGTGGGGACTTCTGAAGCTTTCTTT.

J is TRBJ2-3 and V is TRBV20-1; 8 positions match TRBD2. Germline lookup yields CDR1 DFQATT and CDR2 SNEGSKA (reference sequence). Trimming took 6 bases from V and 2 from J; bases not matched to a gene: 10. The CDR3 spans 15 residues. As DNA, the CDR3 is TGCAGTGCGGGATTGGGCGGGAGGCTCACAGATACGCAGTATTTT. Translation gives CSAGLGGRLTDTQYF.

In its sample, this clonotype was seen a few times. The rearrangement joins TRBV6-5 to TRBJ2-1; no clear D gene. This CDR3 has 12 amino acids. V was trimmed by 4 bases and J by 7 bases, leaving 8 bases between them. Germline CDR1 and CDR2: MNHEY and SVGAGI. CDR3 amino acids: CASSSLSNEQFF. CDR3 DNA sequence: TGTGCCAGCAGTTCCTTGAGTAATGAGCAGTTCTTC.

This clonotype was detected only once. The CDR3 region has the DNA TGTGCCAGCAGTTTCATGCTCCCTGGGCATGACGAGCAGTACTTC. Translating gives CASSFMLPGHDEQYF. This sequence joins TRBV28 and TRBJ2-7; D is undetermined. CDR3 length equals 15 residues. The germline V gene has CDR1 MDHEN and CDR2 SYDVKM. V was trimmed by 3 bases and J by 5 bases, leaving 17 bases between them.

This clonotype was observed a few times. The chain links TRBV5-1 to TRBJ2-1, with TRBD2 identical over 10 bases. CDR3 length equals 16 residues. Germline loops: CDR1 SGHRS, CDR2 YFSETQ. After removal of 4 bases from V and 3 bases from J, the junction contained 7 bases not matched to a gene. CDR3 residues: CASSPRLAGYYNEQFF. For the CDR3, the DNA is TGCGCCAGCAGCCCCAGACTAGCGGGTTACTACAATGAGCAGTTCTTC.